These 32 T cell receptor beta chains were all obtained from the same sample, sequenced in a study of blood T cell repertoires in COVID-19. Clones were read by immunoSEQ multiplex PCR, and TCRdb kept only the in-frame ones, dropping some. This table has roughly 130,000 clones, over 80% appearing once. Material: peripheral blood. These receptors were collected from a man in his 70s with acute or convalescent COVID-19.

The rearrangement joins TRBV9 to TRBJ2-3; tentative D call: TRBD2 (6 bases). The germline V gene encodes CDR1 SGDLS and CDR2 YYNGEE. The CDR3 covers 13 residues. The V and J ends lost 2 bases and 9 bases respectively, with 13 bases between them. The DNA for the CDR3 is TGTGCCAGCAGCGTTGAGGAGGGATCCACGCAGTATTTT. This sequence encodes CASSVEEGSTQYF. Full variable domain (remainder filled in from reference TRBV9 and TRBJ2-3): DSGVTQTPKHLITATGQRVTLRCSPRSGDLSVYWYQQSLDQGLQFLIQYYNGEERAKGNILERFSAQQFPDLHSELNLSSLELGDSALYFCASSVEEGSTQYFGPGTRLTVL.

This chain links TRBV7-2 with TRBJ2-7, with TRBD1 matching 9 bases. CDR1 and CDR2 from the germline V gene are SGHTA and FQGNSA. The CDR3 spans 12 residues. V trimming: 5 bases; J trimming: 12 bases; junction bases outside the gene matches: 8. The CDR3 sequence is CASSLGQGRWYF. In DNA, the CDR3 is TGTGCCAGCAGCCTCGGACAGGGGCGATGGTACTTC.

J is TRBJ2-3 and V is TRBV7-3, with D perhaps matching TRBD1 (5 bases). V was pared by 1 base and J by 4 bases, with 9 bases between. This CDR3 spans 14 amino acids. The germline CDR1 and CDR2 sequences are SGHTA and FQGTGA. The CDR3 DNA is TGTGCCAGCAGCTTAAGCGGACAAGCAGATACGCAGTATTTT. Its protein product is CASSLSGQADTQYF.

The chain couples TRBV5-8 to TRBJ1-2; 7 bases match TRBD1. Germline loops: CDR1 SGHTS, CDR2 YDEGEE. The junction had 2 bases not matched to a gene; V was cut back by 2 bases and J by 4 bases. This CDR3 spans 13 amino acids. CDR3 in DNA: TGTGCCAGCAGCTTTGGACAGGTCTATGGCTACACCTTC. This gives the protein CASSFGQVYGYTF.

The rearrangement uses TRBV7-2 and TRBJ2-1; D is possibly TRBD2 (6 bases). Trimming cost V 5 bases and J 6 bases, with 17 bases left between them. This CDR3 is 15 amino acids long. Germline V gene data show CDR1 as SGHTA and CDR2 as FQGNSA. CDR3 in DNA: TGTGCCAGCAGCGTGTCTAGCGTCCGAGGCAATGAGCAGTTCTTC. It encodes CASSVSSVRGNEQFF.

This clone was seen a few times. The gene calls are TRBV7-2 and TRBJ2-1; 8 bases match TRBD1. The V segment lost 2 bases and the J segment 3 bases; nucleotides outside the gene matches: 6. This CDR3 has 16 amino acids. Germline-derived CDR1 and CDR2 are SGHTA and FQGNSA. The CDR3 DNA reads TGTGCCAGCAGCTTAAGCAGGGGGCACCTCTACAATGAGCAGTTCTTC. Translating gives CASSLSRGHLYNEQFF.

DNA for the CDR3: TGTGCCAGCAGCCAACGGGGGGGAGTCAATGAGCAGTTCTTC. Amino acid sequence: CASSQRGGVNEQFF. This chain uses TRBV3-1 (or the pseudogene TRBV3-2) with TRBJ2-1, with 8 bases identical to TRBD2. The CDR3 contains 14 residues. The germline V gene encodes CDR1 LGHDT and CDR2 YNNKEL (reference sequence). J gave up 6 bases and V 2 bases, and 3 bases lay outside the gene matches.

V gene TRBV5-4 combines with J gene TRBJ1-1; weak D call: TRBD1 (6 bases). The CDR3 sequence is 15 residues long. Germline-derived CDR1 and CDR2 are SGHNT and YYREEE (reference sequence). V shed 4 bases and J shed 0 bases, with 13 bases lying between them. The chain's CDR3 is CASSVDSRLNTEAFF. The CDR3 DNA reads TGTGCCAGCAGCGTGGACAGTCGTCTGAACACTGAAGCTTTCTTT.

The rearrangement uses TRBV10-3 and TRBJ1-2; 12 bases are shared with TRBD1. The CDR3 is 16 residues long. Germline V gives CDR1 ENHRY, CDR2 SYGVKD. J was trimmed by 4 bases and V by 0 bases; bases with no gene match: 3. The CDR3 region is CAISESGTGGGYGYTF. The CDR3, as DNA: TGTGCCATCAGTGAGTCGGGGACAGGGGGCGGCTATGGCTACACCTTC.

CDR3 sequence (DNA): TGTGCCAGCAGCTTGTACAGCTCCTACAATGAGCAGTTCTTC. It codes for CASSLYSSYNEQFF. V is TRBV9 and J is TRBJ2-1, with D unresolved. Trimming took off 4 bases at V and 0 bases at J, with 8 bases between the two ends. CDR1 and CDR2 (germline): SGDLS, YYNGEE. The CDR3 is made up of 14 amino acids.

The chain combines TRBV11-2 with TRBJ2-5; 9 bases are a match to TRBD1. V was clipped by 4 bases and J by 6 bases; unmatched bases: 9. The germline CDR1 and CDR2 sequences are SGHAT and FQNNGV. CDR3 length equals 15 residues. The chain's CDR3 is CASSSPGGQGQTQYF. CDR3 coding DNA: TGTGCCAGCAGCTCCCCGGGGGGACAGGGACAGACCCAGTACTTC.

The V gene is TRBV7-9, the J gene TRBJ2-3; 12 bases are a match to TRBD2. Unmatched junction bases numbered 10, after V lost 5 bases and J lost 1 base. In germline, CDR1 is SEHNR, CDR2 FQNEAQ (reference sequence). This CDR3 comprises 18 residues. CDR3 protein: CASSADLGLAGRTDTQYF. The DNA for the CDR3 is TGTGCCAGCAGCGCCGACTTAGGACTAGCGGGGCGCACAGATACGCAGTATTTT. The whole variable domain, remainder taken from reference TRBV7-9 and TRBJ2-3, is DTGVSQNPRHKITKRGQNVTFRCDPISEHNRLYWYRQTLGQGPEFLTYFQNEAQLEKSRLLSDRFSAERPKGSFSTLEIQRTEQGDSAMYLCASSADLGLAGRTDTQYFGPGTRLTVL.

The J gene is TRBJ1-6, the V gene TRBV18; D unclear. The CDR3 is 19 amino acids. CDR1 KGHSH and CDR2 LQKENI come from the germline V gene. The ends were cut back, 2 bases at V and 0 bases at J, with 17 bases in the middle. CDR3 sequence: CASSPSPPDWYSYNSPLHF. CDR3 DNA: TGTGCCAGCTCACCATCACCCCCCGACTGGTACTCCTATAATTCACCCCTCCACTTT.

This clone showed up just once. V is TRBV3-1 (or the pseudogene TRBV3-2) and J is TRBJ2-5; D is possibly TRBD1 (8 bases). V dropped 6 bases and J dropped 2 bases, with 16 bases sitting between them. The CDR3 contains 15 residues. CDR1 LGHDT and CDR2 YNNKEL come from the germline V gene (reference sequence). The CDR3 DNA is TGTGCCAGCAGAACAGGGGGGGCATGGCAAGAGACCCAGTACTTC. Residues: CASRTGGAWQETQYF.

This chain links TRBV10-3 with TRBJ2-3; possibly TRBD2 for D (6 bases). Trimming pared 4 bases from V and 0 bases from J, leaving 8 bases between. The CDR3 totals 14 residues. Germline-derived CDR1 and CDR2 are ENHRY and SYGVKD. The CDR3 sequence is CAISARGSTDTQYF. CDR3 bases: TGTGCCATCAGTGCCCGGGGGAGCACAGATACGCAGTATTTT.

The chain uses TRBV4-2 and TRBJ2-4; possibly TRBD2 for D (7 bases). V was cut by 2 bases and J by 5 bases, with 16 bases left in between. The CDR3 loop spans 16 amino acids. Germline CDR1 and CDR2: LGHNA and YNFKEQ. CDR3 in DNA: TGTGCCAGCAGCCAATTCAGGGGAGGGGCTGAAAACATTCAGTACTTC. Amino acids: CASSQFRGGAENIQYF.

In this sample, this clone turned up once. The rearrangement links TRBV3-1 (or the pseudogene TRBV3-2) to TRBJ2-5, with a tentative D call TRBD1 (6 bases). CDR3 length: 15 amino acids. Trimming cost V 3 bases and J 5 bases, with 16 bases left between them. CDR1 is LGHDT, CDR2 YNNKEL, per germline (reference sequence). The CDR3 loop reads CASSHFQQGVETQYF. The CDR3 DNA sequence: TGTGCCAGCAGCCACTTTCAACAGGGAGTGGAGACCCAGTACTTC.

The chain joins TRBV6-5 to TRBJ2-3; TRBD2 is a possible D gene (6 bases). V shed 0 bases and J shed 2 bases, with 9 bases lying between them. CDR1 and CDR2 (germline): MNHEY, SVGAGI. The CDR3 is made up of 15 amino acids. CDR3 bases: TGTGCCAGCAGTTACTCGGGACTCGTCACAGATACGCAGTATTTT. It specifies CASSYSGLVTDTQYF.

For this clone: Other DNA sequences in this sample translate to the same CDR3. The CDR3 coding sequence is TGTGCCAGCAGCTCCGACAGAAACTATGGCTACACCTTC. It translates to CASSSDRNYGYTF. The chain recombines TRBV6-6 with TRBJ1-2; a possible D gene is TRBD1 (5 bases). The CDR3 covers 13 residues. V lost 6 bases, J lost 2 bases, and 10 bases lay in between. The germline gives CDR1 MNHNY, CDR2 SVGAGI (reference sequence).

This chain links TRBV5-3 with TRBJ2-1; TRBD1 matches at 8 bases. TRBV5-3 is treated as an ORF (open reading frame) with a function not yet certain. The CDR3 is 20 residues long. V shed 0 bases, J shed 4 bases, and the junction held 18 bases outside the gene matches. CDR3: CARSLAWGYAGTGVYNEQFF. The DNA for the CDR3 is TGTGCCAGAAGCTTGGCTTGGGGTTACGCCGGGACAGGCGTATACAATGAGCAGTTCTTC.

CDR3 region: CASSFGQTGGSPLHF. The CDR3 bases are TGTGCCAGCAGTTTTGGGCAGACCGGGGGTTCACCCCTCCACTTT. J is TRBJ1-6 and V is TRBV6-5, with a weak D call TRBD1 (5 bases). V lost 4 bases to trimming and J lost 9 bases, with 16 bases between them. Germline V CDR1 and CDR2: MNHEY, SVGAGI. The CDR3 sequence is 15 residues long.

V gene TRBV18 combines with J gene TRBJ1-3; D is undetermined. The CDR3 spans 16 residues. V gave up 4 bases and J gave up 2 bases, with 15 bases separating them. Germline CDR1 KGHSH, CDR2 LQKENI. The CDR3 spells CASSLTPEGPGNTIYF. CDR3 sequence (DNA): TGTGCCAGCTCACTAACCCCAGAGGGCCCTGGAAACACCATATATTTT.

This clone was picked up one time. One end of the junction does not line up with germline, which may come from a read error. The V and J genes are TRBV6-5 and TRBJ2-2; perhaps TRBD1 as D (6 bases). Germline lookup yields CDR1 MNHEY and CDR2 SVGAGI. This CDR3 is 16 amino acids long. This chain's CDR3 is CASSNSLITGYGELFF. CDR3 sequence (DNA): TGTGCCAGCAGTAACTCTTTAATCACAGGGTACGGGGAGCTGTTTTTT.

The V call is TRBV5-1, the J call TRBJ2-3; 7 nucleotides match TRBD1. The CDR3 contains 14 residues. Trimming took 0 bases from V and 5 from J; bases not matched to a gene: 3. Looked up from germline, CDR1 is SGHRS and CDR2 is YFSETQ. This CDR3 reads CASSLDRGLDTQYF. CDR3 nucleotides: TGCGCCAGCAGCTTGGACAGGGGATTAGATACGCAGTATTTT. Drawing the rest from reference TRBV5-1 and TRBJ2-3, the complete variable domain is KAGVTQTPRYLIKTRGQQVTLSCSPISGHRSVSWYQQTPGQGLQFLFEYFSETQRNKGNFPGRFSGRQFSNSRSEMNVSTLELGDSALYLCASSLDRGLDTQYFGPGTRLTVL.

This clone was seen once. V usage is TRBV9 and J usage is TRBJ2-3, with D possibly matching TRBD2 (5 bases). CDR3 length: 14 residues. Per germline, CDR1 SGDLS and CDR2 YYNGEE. V lost 6 bases to trimming and J lost 4 bases, with 15 bases between them. The CDR3 DNA follows: TGTGCCAGCACCCTCGGCGGGCTCGCAGATACGCAGTATTTT. Its protein is CASTLGGLADTQYF. Together with reference TRBV9 and TRBJ2-3, the CDR3 gives the full variable domain: DSGVTQTPKHLITATGQRVTLRCSPRSGDLSVYWYQQSLDQGLQFLIQYYNGEERAKGNILERFSAQQFPDLHSELNLSSLELGDSALYFCASTLGGLADTQYFGPGTRLTVL.

This clone was recorded only once. The rearrangement links TRBV7-9 to TRBJ1-4, with D tentatively TRBD1 (5 bases). The CDR3 has 14 residues. V was shortened by 2 bases and J by 3 bases, with 7 bases between the two germline ends. Germline lookup yields CDR1 SEHNR and CDR2 FQNEAQ (reference sequence). The CDR3 bases are TGTGCCAGCAGCTTACAGGGTTCTAATGAAAAACTGTTTTTT. Amino acid sequence: CASSLQGSNEKLFF.

The V call is TRBV9, the J call TRBJ2-1, with D perhaps TRBD2 (6 bases). Germline CDR1 is SGDLS and CDR2 is YYNGEE. There are 15 residues in the CDR3. V was shortened by 3 bases and J by 7 bases, with 17 bases between the two germline ends. The CDR3 nucleotides read TGTGCCAGCAGCGGAACGGGGGACCGGAGGAATGAGCAGTTCTTC. This codes for CASSGTGDRRNEQFF.

This clone was observed a few times. DNA of the CDR3: TGTGCCAGCAGCGGACAGGGGATGAACATTCAGTACTTC. Its protein product is CASSGQGMNIQYF. The chain couples TRBV5-5 to TRBJ2-4, with 9 bases that match TRBD1. CDR1 and CDR2 (germline): SGHKS, YYEKEE (reference sequence). The trim removed 4 bases at V and 7 bases at J, leaving 3 bases unmatched. This CDR3 has 13 residues.

V usage is TRBV2 and J usage is TRBJ1-2; D uncertain. The CDR3 loop spans 17 amino acids. Germline-derived CDR1 and CDR2 are SNHLY and FYNNEI. V was clipped by 1 base and J by 2 bases, with 17 bases between them. The CDR3 DNA is TGTGCCAGCAGTGAAGTTCCCCTATCGACTGAGAACTATGGCTACACCTTC. Protein sequence: CASSEVPLSTENYGYTF.

For the CDR3, the DNA is TGTGCCAGCAGCTTACGGCCCGGGACAGGGGGACGGGAGCAGTACTTC. This gives the protein CASSLRPGTGGREQYF. This chain uses TRBV7-8 with TRBJ2-7; 11 nucleotides align to TRBD1. In germline, CDR1 is SGHVS, CDR2 FQNEAQ. The V gene end was trimmed by 2 bases and the J gene end by 7 bases; junction bases not matched to a gene: 10. This CDR3 comprises 16 residues.

V gene TRBV10-3 combines with J gene TRBJ2-3; a possible D gene is TRBD1 (6 bases). The length of the CDR3 is 14 residues. CDR1 is ENHRY, CDR2 SYGVKD, per germline. V gave up 4 bases and J gave up 6 bases, with 14 bases separating them. Written as DNA, the CDR3 is TGTGCCATCAGTGTAGGCCAGGGGACCGATACGCAGTATTTT. Its protein is CAISVGQGTDTQYF.

The chain joins TRBV3-1 (or the pseudogene TRBV3-2) to TRBJ1-6; D remains unclear. This CDR3 has 13 amino acids. The V end lost 0 bases, the J end lost 10 bases, and 7 bases lay between the germline ends. CDR1 LGHDT and CDR2 YNNKEL come from the germline V gene (reference sequence). CDR3 loop: CASSQDRRSPLHF. The CDR3 region has the DNA TGTGCCAGCAGCCAAGATCGTCGGTCACCCCTCCACTTT.